This T cell receptor (beta chain) emerged from a study of post-analysis software for immune sequencing data. As for the study in general: As for disease course, relapsing-remitting, secondary progressive and progressive-relapsing multiple sclerosis were all included.

Remarks on this clonotype: Its matching antigen is unknown.

General observations from the study: Same-batch preparations were strongly co-clustered by F measure. Four or five TRBV segments were significantly more frequent in patients than in controls. TRBV5-6, TRBV5-1 and TRBV20-1 were among these segments. Controls' normalized Chao1 diversity significantly exceeded that of multiple sclerosis patients.

With 5 bases removed from V and 6 bases from J, the gap between germline ends came to 14 bases. CDR1 is MDHEN and CDR2 is SYDVKM in the germline V gene. This CDR3 has 13 amino acids. Presence of unique molecular identifiers characterized the TCR beta cDNA libraries. Each batch of 1 to 10 million T cells produced roughly 450,000 cDNA molecules. TCRdb re-called the PCR reads with MiXCR, one entry per CDR3 protein. The repertoire holds some 690,000 distinct CDR3 sequences, with less than 35% as singletons. Input material: blood. This clonotype was obtained from a girl aged 10 to 17 with multiple sclerosis. This sequence joins TRBV28 and TRBJ2-7; D possibly corresponds to TRBD1 (6 bases). CDR3 loop: CASSPQGFGEQYF. The CDR3 coding sequence is TGTGCCAGCAGTCCCCAGGGGTTTGGCGAGCAGTACTTC.